One and the same sample provided the 27 T cell receptor beta chains below, sequenced in a study of blood T cells in healthy people across ages. Next came a second PCR, run for about 6 to 11 cycles, which used a sample-barcoded 5' primer along with a J-beta primer mix. TCRdb redid the calling of the 5' RACE reads with MiXCR, one entry per CDR3 protein. The table lists 1.5 million to 2 million distinct CDR3 sequences, around half of them singletons. Specimen: blood. The source is a woman aged 40 to 50 in good health.

In this sample, this clonotype turned up a few times. The gene calls are TRBV7-2 and TRBJ1-4; D gene uncertain. V gave up 6 bases and J gave up 2 bases, with 7 bases separating them. The CDR3 covers 13 residues. CDR1 is SGHTA, CDR2 FQGNSA, per germline. The CDR3 DNA sequence: TGTGCCAGCAGTTCCCGGACTAATGAAAAACTGTTTTTT. Encoded protein: CASSSRTNEKLFF.

This clonotype was observed a few times. CDR3 sequence: CASVTQGDRYGYTF. CDR3 in DNA: TGTGCCAGCGTGACTCAGGGGGATCGCTATGGCTACACCTTC. The chain employs TRBV6-2 or TRBV6-3 and TRBJ1-2; TRBD1 agrees at 7 bases. The germline V gene encodes CDR1 MNHEY and CDR2 SVGEGT. The CDR3 covers 14 residues. Germline trimming cut 8 bases from V and 4 bases from J; bases unmatched to any gene: 10.

Written as DNA, the CDR3 is TGTGCCAGCAGCACGGTTAGCGGGGTCGGAGAGACCCAGTACTTC. It specifies CASSTVSGVGETQYF. The chain is built from TRBV9 and TRBJ2-5; 8 positions agree with TRBD2. The germline gives CDR1 SGDLS, CDR2 YYNGEE. The CDR3 has 15 residues. The V gene end was trimmed by 4 bases and the J gene end by 4 bases; junction bases not matched to a gene: 9.

This rearrangement joins TRBV9 to TRBJ1-5, with TRBD1 identical over 8 bases. The CDR3 has 14 residues. V lost 4 bases, J lost 7 bases, and 7 bases stayed unmatched. The germline CDR1 and CDR2 sequences are SGDLS and YYNGEE. The CDR3 here is CASSTGGDLQPQHF. The CDR3 region has the DNA TGTGCCAGCAGCACAGGGGGGGACCTCCAGCCCCAGCATTTT.

This sequence joins TRBV7-9 and TRBJ2-3; 10 nucleotides agree with TRBD1. Trimming at V came to 7 bases and at J to 3 bases, leaving 16 bases not matched to a gene. There are 18 residues in the CDR3. Germline-derived CDR1 and CDR2 are SEHNR and FQNEAQ (reference sequence). CDR3 amino acids: CASTLLAIRDRGTDTQYF. DNA of the CDR3: TGTGCCAGCACCCTACTAGCGATCCGGGACAGGGGAACAGATACGCAGTATTTT.

V is TRBV20-1 and J is TRBJ1-2, with 9 bases lining up with TRBD1. Germline V gene data show CDR1 as DFQATT and CDR2 as SNEGSKA (reference sequence). Germline trimming cut 6 bases from V and 6 bases from J; bases unmatched to any gene: 5. This CDR3 spans 12 amino acids. DNA for the CDR3: TGCAGTGCAGAACAGGGGGCAAATGGCTACACCTTC. It specifies CSAEQGANGYTF.

Of note for this clonotype: The junction does not match germline at one end; this may be a read error. This sequence joins TRBV4-1 and TRBJ2-3, with 8 bases lining up with TRBD1. The CDR3 contains 16 residues. Germline V gene sequence: CDR1 MGHRA, CDR2 YSYEKL. DNA for the CDR3: TGCGCCAGCAGCCAAGACGGACAGGGCAGCATAGATACGCAGTATTTT. Its protein product is CASSQDGQGSIDTQYF.

This clonotype was observed a few times. The rearrangement links TRBV25-1 to TRBJ1-1, with unresolved D. Germline loops: CDR1 MGHDK, CDR2 SYGVNS. This CDR3 contains 15 residues. The V gene lost 0 bases and the J gene lost 1 base, with 9 bases spanning the gap. In DNA, the CDR3 is TGTGCCAGCAGTGAATATCATCCCGCGAACACTGAAGCTTTCTTT. Translation: CASSEYHPANTEAFF. Drawing the rest from reference TRBV25-1 and TRBJ1-1, the complete variable domain is EADIYQTPRYLVIGTGKKITLECSQTMGHDKMYWYQQDPGMELHLIHYSYGVNSTEKGDLSSESTVSRIRTEHFPLTLESARPSHTSQYLCASSEYHPANTEAFFGQGTRLTVV.

The chain links TRBV5-1 to TRBJ2-1, with no clear D. This CDR3 spans 11 amino acids. Germline V gene sequence: CDR1 SGHRS, CDR2 YFSETQ. V was clipped by 5 bases and J by 10 bases, with 10 bases between them. CDR3: CASSFAEEQFF. CDR3 bases: TGCGCCAGCAGTTTCGCGGAGGAGCAGTTCTTC.

The V and J genes are TRBV5-1 and TRBJ1-2, with a tentative D call TRBD1 (5 bases). Germline lookup yields CDR1 SGHRS and CDR2 YFSETQ. Deletions cut 0 bases from V and 1 base from J, with 13 bases between. This CDR3 comprises 16 residues. The chain's CDR3 is CASSLEVGTGNYGYTF. DNA for the CDR3: TGCGCCAGCAGCTTGGAGGTCGGGACTGGTAACTATGGCTACACCTTC. The entire variable domain, with the rest obtained from reference TRBV5-1 and TRBJ1-2, is as follows: KAGVTQTPRYLIKTRGQQVTLSCSPISGHRSVSWYQQTPGQGLQFLFEYFSETQRNKGNFPGRFSGRQFSNSRSEMNVSTLELGDSALYLCASSLEVGTGNYGYTFGSGTRLTVV.

J is TRBJ1-1 and V is TRBV12-3 or TRBV12-4, with 9 bases aligning to TRBD1. This CDR3 is built from 14 residues. Germline trimming cut 7 bases from V and 6 bases from J; bases unmatched to any gene: 9. This CDR3 reads CASNQGQGIAEAFF. In DNA, the CDR3 is TGTGCCAGCAACCAGGGACAGGGAATCGCTGAAGCTTTCTTT.

The genes are TRBV10-3 and TRBJ1-1; tentatively, D is TRBD1 (6 bases). Germline values: CDR1 ENHRY, CDR2 SYGVKD. The CDR3 runs 12 residues. The V gene lost 6 bases and the J gene lost 7 bases, with 12 bases spanning the gap. As DNA, the CDR3 is TGTGCCATCAGACAGGGTTCCGGTGAAGCTTTCTTT. It translates to CAIRQGSGEAFF.

The rearrangement joins TRBV18 to TRBJ2-3; D is undetermined. The V gene's germline CDR1 is KGHSH and CDR2 LQKENI. The CDR3 is 14 amino acids. Trimming removed 1 base at V and 4 bases at J, with 9 bases between. The CDR3 sequence: CASSPQQTPDTQYF. CDR3 DNA sequence: TGTGCCAGCTCACCACAACAGACTCCAGATACGCAGTATTTT.

This clonotype was found a few times. This sequence joins TRBV6-5 and TRBJ2-5; tentatively, D is TRBD2 (7 bases). Germline V CDR1 and CDR2: MNHEY, SVGAGI. The CDR3 consists of 16 residues. V was pared by 0 bases and J by 0 bases, with 11 bases between. The CDR3 DNA reads as TGTGCCAGCAGTTACTCGCGGGGGCCGAACCAAGAGACCCAGTACTTC. This gives the protein CASSYSRGPNQETQYF.

The chain combines TRBV5-1 with TRBJ2-5; TRBD1 is a possible D gene (5 bases). The CDR3 is made up of 14 amino acids. CDR1 is SGHRS, CDR2 YFSETQ, per germline. The V end was cut by 4 bases, the J end by 5 bases, with 15 bases between. CDR3 in DNA: TGCGCCAGCAGCGTTGAGGTACGACAGGAGACCCAGTACTTC. Translated: CASSVEVRQETQYF.

This sequence joins TRBV28 and TRBJ2-5, with unresolved D. The J call may be mistaken, given a closer DNA end match to TRBJ2-7. Per germline, CDR1 MDHEN and CDR2 SYDVKM. This CDR3 is built from 14 residues. The CDR3 DNA reads TGTGCCAGCAGTTTCGGCGGCAGGATCCACGAGCAGTACTTC. Its protein product is CASSFGGRIHEQYF.

This clonotype was recorded a few times. Relative to the germline gene, one junction end is altered; a read error may explain this. This chain joins TRBV20-1 and TRBJ2-3, with 8 positions matching TRBD1. Germline CDR1 reads DFQATT; CDR2 reads SNEGSKA (reference sequence). This CDR3 contains 16 residues. The CDR3 DNA is TGTAGTGCTATCCCCAGAGACAGGGGAGTCACAGATACGCAGTATTTT. Translation gives CSAIPRDRGVTDTQYF.

The rearrangement joins TRBV28 to TRBJ1-1, with D unclear. The CDR3 length is 14 residues. Per the germline V gene, CDR1 is MDHEN and CDR2 is SYDVKM. V was cut by 1 base and J by 1 base, with 7 bases left in between. This CDR3 is CASSLSASNTEAFF. DNA for the CDR3: TGTGCCAGCAGTTTATCGGCGTCGAACACTGAAGCTTTCTTT.

The CDR3 DNA reads as TGCGCCAGCAGCCAAGAATTGCGGGGGGGCACAGATACGCAGTATTTT. Its translation is CASSQELRGGTDTQYF. The chain recombines TRBV4-3 with TRBJ2-3; TRBD2 matches at 8 bases. J gave up 1 base and V 0 bases, and 3 bases lay outside the gene matches. This CDR3 has 16 amino acids. Germline CDR1 and CDR2: LGHNA and YSLEER.

This clonotype has just a few counts. A clone one base away is much larger, so this may be a read error. CDR3 nucleotide sequence: TGTGCCAGCAGTGACTCGCAAGCAGGGGAGTACAATGAGCAGTACTTC. This translates into CASSDSQAGEYNEQYF. The rearrangement joins TRBV6-4 to TRBJ2-5; TRBD1 is a possible D gene (6 bases). The CDR3 is 16 residues long. Trimming removed 0 bases at V and 11 bases at J, with 22 bases between. Germline-derived CDR1 and CDR2 are MRHNA and SNTAGT.

The chain links TRBV6-1 to TRBJ2-4, with 10 positions matching TRBD2. The end of the DNA fits TRBJ2-5 better, so the J call may be wrong. The CDR3 is 15 residues long. Germline-derived CDR1 and CDR2 are MNHNS and SASEGT. CDR3 nucleotide sequence: TGTGCCAGCATGATTAGCGGGGGGAATCGGGAGACCCAGTACTTC. It translates to CASMISGGNRETQYF.

Here the CDR3 reads CASSPGWGSEQYF. DNA of the CDR3: TGTGCCAGCAGCCCAGGCTGGGGAAGCGAGCAGTACTTC. This chain uses TRBV7-2 with TRBJ2-7, with D unclear. The CDR3 spans 13 residues. CDR1 SGHTA and CDR2 FQGNSA come from the germline V gene. The V end lost 5 bases, the J end lost 6 bases, and 14 bases lay between the germline ends.

The CDR3 coding sequence is TGCGCCAGTGGGGGGGGCCGGTCATCTAATGAAAAACTGTTTTTT. Its protein product is CASGGGRSSNEKLFF. The chain has TRBV5-1 and TRBJ1-4; D perhaps matches TRBD1 (6 bases). Germline V gene lookup returns CDR1 SGHRS and CDR2 YFSETQ. The CDR3 is made up of 15 amino acids. Trimming took 8 bases from V and 3 from J, leaving 17 bases between them.

The chain's CDR3 is CSAYRDPWADTQYF. The CDR3, as DNA: TGCAGTGCTTACAGGGACCCATGGGCAGATACGCAGTATTTT. The chain recombines TRBV20-1 with TRBJ2-3, with D possibly being TRBD1 (6 bases). This CDR3 spans 14 amino acids. V was clipped by 5 bases and J by 4 bases, with 16 bases between them. Germline CDR1 is DFQATT and CDR2 is SNEGSKA (reference sequence).

V and J are TRBV5-6 and TRBJ2-7, with D perhaps matching TRBD2 (7 bases). This CDR3 spans 14 amino acids. Per germline, CDR1 SGHDT and CDR2 YYEEEE. V was cut by 6 bases and J by 9 bases, with 22 bases left in between. This CDR3 is CASNRAGASVRQYF. The DNA for the CDR3 is TGTGCCAGCAATAGGGCGGGGGCTTCGGTTCGGCAGTACTTC. Supplemented by reference TRBV5-6 and TRBJ2-7, the full variable domain reads DAGVTQSPTHLIKTRGQQVTLRCSPKSGHDTVSWYQQALGQGPQFIFQYYEEEERQRGNFPDRFSGHQFPNYSSELNVNALLLGDSALYLCASNRAGASVRQYFGPGTRLTVT.

The chain combines TRBV7-9 with TRBJ2-5; perhaps TRBD1 as D (6 bases). The CDR3 sequence is 15 residues long. The germline CDR1 and CDR2 sequences are SEHNR and FQNEAQ (reference sequence). Trimming removed 3 bases at V and 5 bases at J, with 16 bases between. The CDR3, as DNA: TGTGCCAGCAGCTTCGCGGACAGACGACCCGAGACCCAGTACTTC. Translating it yields CASSFADRRPETQYF.

The chain uses TRBV18 and TRBJ2-1; D unclear. The V end was cut by 0 bases, the J end by 5 bases, with 5 bases between. Germline V gene lookup returns CDR1 KGHSH and CDR2 LQKENI. The length of the CDR3 is 13 residues. CDR3 in DNA: TGTGCCAGCTCACCACCGCAGAACAATGAGCAGTTCTTC. Its translation: CASSPPQNNEQFF.